The next 9 T cell receptor beta chains were all read from a single sample in a study of blood T cells in healthy people across ages. A second PCR, run for roughly 7 to 12 cycles, used a sample-barcoded 5' primer plus a J-beta primer mix. TCRdb ran MiXCR on the 5' RACE reads and lists one entry per CDR3 protein. The table records around 800,000 distinct CDR3 sequences, roughly 44% of them present only once. Sequencing used blood. The receptors were gathered from a man in his sixties in good health.

This clonotype has at least ten counts. The chain uses TRBV7-2 and TRBJ2-7, with no clear D. Germline CDR1 SGHTA, CDR2 FQGNSA. V lost 4 bases, J lost 7 bases, and 11 bases lay in between. This CDR3 region has 12 residues. The CDR3 DNA reads TGTGCCAGCAGCTCCTTCTTGGGGGAGCAGTACTTC. It is translated as CASSSFLGEQYF.

This clonotype was seen a single time. The chain uses TRBV20-1 and TRBJ2-1; the D gene is possibly TRBD1 (5 bases). The CDR3 is 18 residues long. Trimming shortened V by 3 bases and J by 2 bases, and 23 bases separated the two germline ends. CDR1 and CDR2 from the germline V gene are DFQATT and SNEGSKA (reference sequence). CDR3 coding DNA: TGCAGTGCTAGTGCGTTTATGTTGATCAGGGTCCCCTACAATGAGCAGTTCTTC. The encoded protein is CSASAFMLIRVPYNEQFF.

The chain employs TRBV3-1 and TRBJ2-1; 8 bases are shared with TRBD2. With the DNA end fitting TRBJ2-7 better, the J assignment may be wrong. CDR3 length: 15 residues. Germline CDR1 reads LGHDT; CDR2 reads YNNKEL (reference sequence). CDR3 loop: CASNGHGGGRNEQYF. Here the CDR3 DNA reads TGTGCCAGCAACGGGCATGGCGGGGGGAGGAATGAGCAGTACTTC.

V usage is TRBV18 and J usage is TRBJ2-5; a weak D match, TRBD1 (6 bases). Per the germline V gene, CDR1 is KGHSH and CDR2 is LQKENI. The CDR3 is made up of 14 amino acids. V gave up 3 bases and J gave up 2 bases, with 10 bases separating them. DNA for the CDR3: TGTGCCAGCTCACCTAGGACAGAGCAAGAGACCCAGTACTTC. It yields the protein CASSPRTEQETQYF.

This clonotype was observed a handful of times. V is TRBV4-3 and J is TRBJ2-1, with 8 bases matching TRBD2. With 0 bases clipped from V and 3 bases from J, the junction kept 1 base outside the gene matches. The CDR3 consists of 15 residues. CDR1 and CDR2 (germline): LGHNA, YSLEER. This CDR3 reads CASSQERGVYNEQFF. The CDR3 DNA sequence: TGCGCCAGCAGCCAAGAGCGGGGGGTCTACAATGAGCAGTTCTTC.

Details on this clonotype: Since a much larger clone is just one base distant, this may be a read error. V gene TRBV15 combines with J gene TRBJ2-3; D is ambiguous. Deletions cut 1 base from V and 2 bases from J, with 1 base between. Per germline, CDR1 LNHNV and CDR2 YYDKDF (reference sequence). The CDR3 runs to 12 residues. CDR3 sequence reads: CATSRATDTQYF. For the CDR3, the DNA is TGTGCCACCAGCAGAGCCACAGATACGCAGTATTTT.

Of note for this clonotype: Sequence at one end of the junction differs from germline and may be a read error. The chain has TRBV12-3 or TRBV12-4 and TRBJ2-1, with 11 bases aligning to TRBD2. This CDR3 is built from 17 residues. In nucleotides, the CDR3 is TGTGCCAGCAGCTTAGGGGGTAGCGGGGGGGCTGAGTTTCAGCAGTTCTTC. This translates into CASSLGGSGGAEFQQFF.

On this clonotype: This may arise from a read error, as a much more abundant clone is one base away. V usage is TRBV28 and J usage is TRBJ2-3; D is unclear. Germline CDR1 is MDHEN and CDR2 is SYDVKM. Trimming stripped 3 bases from V and 2 bases from J, with 15 bases between. The CDR3 has 16 residues. For the CDR3, the DNA is TGTGCCAGCAGTTTTCGGCTTACACGAACCACAGATACGCAGTATTTT. Amino acids: CASSFRLTRTTDTQYF.

The genes are TRBV27 and TRBJ2-2, with TRBD2 as a possible D gene (6 bases). Germline V CDR1 and CDR2: MNHEY, SMNVEV (reference sequence). Trimming removed 5 bases from V and 7 bases from J, with 17 bases in between. The length of the CDR3 is 15 residues. DNA of the CDR3: TGTGCCAGCAGTATGGGACGGGGGTCAGTCGGGGAGCTGTTTTTT. As protein: CASSMGRGSVGELFF.